The entry that follows covers one TCR beta chain sequence. What it recognizes is unknown. Data came from immunoSEQ multiplex PCR; TCRdb stores just in-frame clones and leaves some out. The sample yields some 170,000 clones, about nine tenths seen once. The CDR3 runs to 15 residues. The germline CDR1 and CDR2 sequences are SNHLY and FYNNEI. V dropped 6 bases and J dropped 3; count of bases not matched to a gene: 8. This record belongs to a study of cytomegalovirus exposure and HLA in healthy donors. The study, taken as a whole, reports: Reports described diagnosis of cytomegalovirus status by the classifier as highly specific and sensitive. Subsequent analysis showed first-cohort TCR clusters tending to co-occur in more than 90 validation repertoires. The study designated 160 or so TCR beta chains cytomegalovirus-associated.

The 120-subject validation cohort, separate from the approximately 670-subject first cohort, included the donors. V gene TRBV2 combines with J gene TRBJ2-7; TRBD1 matches at 10 bases. The clonotype was recovered from a man between 18 and 35 years old in good health and CMV-seropositive. The sequenced material came from PBMCs. CDR3 in DNA: TGTGCCAGCAGCGTTGAGGGACAGGGGCACTACGAGCAGTACTTC. Protein sequence: CASSVEGQGHYEQYF.